Listed below are T cell receptor beta chains from one sample, sequenced in a study of cytomegalovirus exposure and HLA in healthy donors. Profiled with immunoSEQ multiplex PCR; TCRdb holds only in-frame clones, not every one. The repertoire consists of 160,000 or so clones, with 70% to 80% occurring once and the leading ten covering 1.3%. Sequenced sample: PBMCs. These receptors were collected from a man younger than 45 in good health and CMV-seronegative. Both conserved end residues are part of each CDR3. The D gene is left open where the match is weak. Size values are once, few and many counts, or a class for expanded clones, and some rows have none.

j_call cdr3_length v_call d_call clone_size cdr3_aa cdr3_nt
TRBJ2-5 16 TRBV7-9 TRBD2 - CASSLAGTSGSETQYF TGTGCCAGCAGCTTAGCGGGGACTAGCGGGAGCGAGACCCAGTACTTC
TRBJ2-7 16 TRBV4-1 TRBD2 - CASSQVTGGPAYEQYF TGCGCCAGCAGCCAAGTGACGGGAGGGCCTGCCTACGAGCAGTACTTC
TRBJ2-2 17 TRBV18 TRBD2 - CASSRASGQLNTGELFF TGTGCCAGCTCACGGGCTAGCGGACAACTGAACACCGGGGAGCTGTTTTTT
TRBJ1-1 16 TRBV5-6 TRBD1 once CASSEGTGVWNTEAFF TGTGCCAGCAGCGAGGGAACAGGGGTTTGGAACACTGAAGCTTTCTTT
TRBJ2-1 13 TRBV11-2 TRBD1 - CASTLGQGGEQFF TGTGCCAGCACCCTAGGACAGGGTGGGGAGCAGTTCTTC
TRBJ2-7 14 TRBV29-1 - - CSANSGGGKYEQYF TGCAGCGCTAACTCAGGGGGAGGAAAATACGAGCAGTACTTC
TRBJ2-7 16 TRBV28 TRBD1 - CASSSPGQGARYEQYF TGTGCCAGCAGTTCACCCGGACAGGGGGCGAGGTACGAGCAGTACTTC
TRBJ2-7 12 TRBV28 TRBD2 few CASSFGLAEQYF TGTGCCAGCAGTTTCGGACTAGCCGAGCAGTACTTC
TRBJ1-1 17 TRBV21-1 - - CASSKNGQGVMNTEAFF TGTGCCAGCAGCAAAAACGGACAGGGGGTTATGAACACTGAAGCTTTCTTT
TRBJ2-7 13 TRBV13 - - CASSLGGRYEQYF TGTGCCAGCAGCTTAGGGGGGAGGTACGAGCAGTACTTC
TRBJ1-5 17 TRBV5-6 - once CASSQWGGAGLNQPQHF TGTGCCAGCAGCCAGTGGGGGGGCGCGGGTCTGAATCAGCCCCAGCATTTT
TRBJ1-1 14 TRBV7-3 TRBD1 - CASSFNRGHTEAFF TGTGCCAGCAGCTTTAACAGGGGACACACTGAAGCTTTCTTT
TRBJ1-6 16 TRBV4-1 TRBD1 once CASSQDATGGNSPLHF TGCGCCAGCAGCCAAGATGCAACAGGGGGCAATTCACCCCTCCACTTT
TRBJ2-3 17 TRBV9 TRBD2 - CASTREGLTFGTDTQYF TGTGCCAGCACCCGGGAGGGCCTTACGTTTGGCACAGATACGCAGTATTTT
TRBJ2-6 19 TRBV11-1 TRBD1 few CASSSVRTGGRSGANVLTF TGTGCCAGCAGCTCGGTTAGGACAGGGGGCCGTTCTGGGGCCAACGTCCTGACTTTC
TRBJ1-5 15 TRBV5-1 TRBD1 - CASSLDGDRNQPQHF TGCGCCAGCAGCTTGGATGGGGACAGGAATCAGCCCCAGCATTTT
TRBJ1-1 14 TRBV29-1 - - CSVRARQENTEAFF TGCAGCGTACGGGCGAGACAGGAGAACACTGAAGCTTTCTTT
TRBJ2-5 16 TRBV7-8 TRBD2 once CASSSRSSGVQETQYF TGTGCCAGCAGCAGTAGGAGTAGCGGGGTCCAAGAGACCCAGTACTTC
TRBJ2-1 14 TRBV7-2 - few CASSLDSGYNEQFF TGTGCCAGCAGCTTGGATAGCGGATACAATGAGCAGTTCTTC
TRBJ2-7 14 TRBV7-9 - - CASSSGTSSYEQYF TGTGCCAGCAGTTCAGGGACATCGTCCTACGAGCAGTACTTC
TRBJ2-3 15 TRBV6-1 - few CASSVDSWGTDTQYF TGTGCCAGCAGTGTCGATAGCTGGGGCACAGATACGCAGTATTTT
TRBJ2-3 12 TRBV7-9 - - CASSLGRDTQYF TGTGCCAGCAGCTTAGGTCGAGATACGCAGTATTTT
TRBJ1-5 16 TRBV28 TRBD1 few CASSSQDRGYNQPQHF TGTGCCAGCAGTTCCCAGGACAGGGGGTACAATCAGCCCCAGCATTTT
TRBJ1-4 12 TRBV28 - - CASRPGGEKLFF TGTGCCAGCCGTCCTGGGGGCGAAAAACTGTTTTTT
TRBJ2-3 19 TRBV4-3 TRBD2 - CASSQDLLMASGSTDTQYF TGCGCCAGCAGCCAAGATCTCTTGATGGCTAGCGGGAGCACAGATACGCAGTATTTT
TRBJ1-1 15 TRBV29-1 TRBD1 - CSGIIRQGFNTEAFF TGCAGCGGCATAATAAGACAGGGGTTCAACACTGAAGCTTTCTTT
TRBJ2-5 13 TRBV18 - - CASSPGSLETQYF TGTGCCAGCTCACCAGGTAGCTTAGAGACCCAGTACTTC
TRBJ2-2 14 TRBV10-3 TRBD1 once CAIRGQGATGELFF TGTGCCATCAGGGGACAGGGGGCTACCGGGGAGCTGTTTTTT
TRBJ2-6 17 TRBV27 - - CASRAKRWQAGANVLTF TGTGCCAGCAGGGCCAAACGTTGGCAGGCTGGGGCCAACGTCCTGACTTTC
TRBJ1-2 14 TRBV28 TRBD1 - CASSPGGLSYGYTF TGTGCCAGCAGTCCAGGGGGCTTGAGCTATGGCTACACCTTC
TRBJ2-3 16 TRBV19 TRBD1 - CASSMFLGQGIDTQYF TGTGCCAGTAGTATGTTTTTGGGACAGGGGATAGATACGCAGTATTTT
TRBJ1-4 14 TRBV5-1 - - CASSLADGNEKLFF TGCGCCAGCAGCTTGGCCGACGGGAATGAAAAACTGTTTTTT
TRBJ2-1 15 TRBV15 - few CATSSSPQEVIEQFF TGTGCCACCAGCTCCTCTCCGCAAGAGGTCATTGAGCAGTTCTTC
TRBJ1-5 14 TRBV19 TRBD1 - CATRQGGLNQPQHF TGTGCCACACGACAGGGAGGCCTCAATCAGCCCCAGCATTTT
TRBJ2-2 15 TRBV9 - few CASSVEQGMAGELFF TGTGCCAGCAGCGTTGAACAGGGAATGGCCGGGGAGCTGTTTTTT
TRBJ1-4 13 TRBV30 - - CAWRTGANEKLFF TGTGCCTGGAGGACGGGTGCTAATGAAAAACTGTTTTTT